This entry concerns a single T cell receptor (beta chain). Its antigen remains unidentified. This specimen comes from a study of cytomegalovirus exposure and HLA in healthy donors. The CDR3 runs to 15 residues. CDR1 and CDR2 from the germline V gene are SGHDT and YYEEEE. Germline trimming cut 0 bases from V and 3 bases from J; bases unmatched to any gene: 3. Study outcomes and limitations: It was approximately 150 TCR beta chains that were listed as cytomegalovirus-associated.

Profiled with immunoSEQ multiplex PCR; TCRdb holds only in-frame clones, not every one. The sample has approximately 65,000 clones, roughly 93% seen once. This TCR derives from a woman aged 18-30 years in good health and CMV-seronegative. V is TRBV5-6 and J is TRBJ2-1; 7 bases are a match to TRBD2. The specimen was PBMCs. CDR3 coding DNA: TGTGCCAGCAGCTTGGGAGCGGGGAGCTACAATGAGCAGTTCTTC. This gives the protein CASSLGAGSYNEQFF.